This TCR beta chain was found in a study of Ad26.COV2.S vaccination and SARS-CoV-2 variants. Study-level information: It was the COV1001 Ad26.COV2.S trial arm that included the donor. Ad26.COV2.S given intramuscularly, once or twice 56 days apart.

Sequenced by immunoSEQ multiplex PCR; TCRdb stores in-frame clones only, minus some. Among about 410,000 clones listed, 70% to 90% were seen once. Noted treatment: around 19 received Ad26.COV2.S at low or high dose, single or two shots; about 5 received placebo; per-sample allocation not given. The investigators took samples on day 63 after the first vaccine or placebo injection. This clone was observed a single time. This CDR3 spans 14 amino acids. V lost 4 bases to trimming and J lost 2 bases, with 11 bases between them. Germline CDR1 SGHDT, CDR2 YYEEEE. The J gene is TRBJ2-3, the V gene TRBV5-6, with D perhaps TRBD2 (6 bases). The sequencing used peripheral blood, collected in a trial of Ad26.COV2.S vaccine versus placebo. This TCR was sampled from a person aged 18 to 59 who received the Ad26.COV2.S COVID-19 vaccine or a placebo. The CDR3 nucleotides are TGTGCCAGCAGCACGGGACTGCTCACAGATACGCAGTATTTT. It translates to CASSTGLLTDTQYF.